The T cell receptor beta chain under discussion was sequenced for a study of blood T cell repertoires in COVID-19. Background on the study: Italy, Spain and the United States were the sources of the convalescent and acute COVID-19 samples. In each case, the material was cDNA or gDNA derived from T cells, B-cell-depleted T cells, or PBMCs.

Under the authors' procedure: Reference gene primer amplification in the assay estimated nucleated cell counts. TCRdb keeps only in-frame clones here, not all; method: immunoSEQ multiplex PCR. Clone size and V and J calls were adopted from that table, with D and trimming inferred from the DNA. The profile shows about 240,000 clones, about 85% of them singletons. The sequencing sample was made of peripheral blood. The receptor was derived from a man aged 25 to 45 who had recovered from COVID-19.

The DNA of the CDR3 is TGTGCCAGCAGCTTAGGCCCAGGGCCAGATACGCAGTATTTT. Its translation: CASSLGPGPDTQYF. The chain recombines TRBV7-3 with TRBJ2-3; possible D gene TRBD1, 5 bases. Deletions cut 2 bases from V and 4 bases from J, with 10 bases between. Per germline, CDR1 SGHTA and CDR2 FQGTGA. The CDR3 runs to 14 residues.